The clone carrying this TCR beta chain was seen ten or more times. Antigen unknown. The record originates from a study of T cells in Graves' hyperthyroidism and ophthalmopathy. The CDR3 length is 18 residues. Germline assignment: CDR1 SGHAT and CDR2 FQNNGV. V dropped 3 bases and J dropped 4; count of bases not matched to a gene: 10. Findings and limits, study-wide: The blood repertoire included most of the expanded thyroid clonotypes above 0.001.

The source material, RNA transcripts, was used to amplify TCR beta CDR3 regions. HTBI primers were employed in a first-round RT-PCR of the TCR CDR3. TCRdb redid the calling of the multiplex PCR reads with MiXCR, one entry per CDR3 protein. Of a few hundred thousand distinct CDR3 sequences in the sample, about a sixth were seen once. The chain carries TRBV11-2 and TRBJ2-1; 12 bases match TRBD2. This TCR was recovered from a woman aged 40 to 55 with Graves' ophthalmopathy. The sample was blood. The CDR3 DNA is TGTGCCAGCAGCTTCCGACTAGCGGGAGTTTCGGGTTACAATGAGCAGTTCTTC. Protein: CASSFRLAGVSGYNEQFF.